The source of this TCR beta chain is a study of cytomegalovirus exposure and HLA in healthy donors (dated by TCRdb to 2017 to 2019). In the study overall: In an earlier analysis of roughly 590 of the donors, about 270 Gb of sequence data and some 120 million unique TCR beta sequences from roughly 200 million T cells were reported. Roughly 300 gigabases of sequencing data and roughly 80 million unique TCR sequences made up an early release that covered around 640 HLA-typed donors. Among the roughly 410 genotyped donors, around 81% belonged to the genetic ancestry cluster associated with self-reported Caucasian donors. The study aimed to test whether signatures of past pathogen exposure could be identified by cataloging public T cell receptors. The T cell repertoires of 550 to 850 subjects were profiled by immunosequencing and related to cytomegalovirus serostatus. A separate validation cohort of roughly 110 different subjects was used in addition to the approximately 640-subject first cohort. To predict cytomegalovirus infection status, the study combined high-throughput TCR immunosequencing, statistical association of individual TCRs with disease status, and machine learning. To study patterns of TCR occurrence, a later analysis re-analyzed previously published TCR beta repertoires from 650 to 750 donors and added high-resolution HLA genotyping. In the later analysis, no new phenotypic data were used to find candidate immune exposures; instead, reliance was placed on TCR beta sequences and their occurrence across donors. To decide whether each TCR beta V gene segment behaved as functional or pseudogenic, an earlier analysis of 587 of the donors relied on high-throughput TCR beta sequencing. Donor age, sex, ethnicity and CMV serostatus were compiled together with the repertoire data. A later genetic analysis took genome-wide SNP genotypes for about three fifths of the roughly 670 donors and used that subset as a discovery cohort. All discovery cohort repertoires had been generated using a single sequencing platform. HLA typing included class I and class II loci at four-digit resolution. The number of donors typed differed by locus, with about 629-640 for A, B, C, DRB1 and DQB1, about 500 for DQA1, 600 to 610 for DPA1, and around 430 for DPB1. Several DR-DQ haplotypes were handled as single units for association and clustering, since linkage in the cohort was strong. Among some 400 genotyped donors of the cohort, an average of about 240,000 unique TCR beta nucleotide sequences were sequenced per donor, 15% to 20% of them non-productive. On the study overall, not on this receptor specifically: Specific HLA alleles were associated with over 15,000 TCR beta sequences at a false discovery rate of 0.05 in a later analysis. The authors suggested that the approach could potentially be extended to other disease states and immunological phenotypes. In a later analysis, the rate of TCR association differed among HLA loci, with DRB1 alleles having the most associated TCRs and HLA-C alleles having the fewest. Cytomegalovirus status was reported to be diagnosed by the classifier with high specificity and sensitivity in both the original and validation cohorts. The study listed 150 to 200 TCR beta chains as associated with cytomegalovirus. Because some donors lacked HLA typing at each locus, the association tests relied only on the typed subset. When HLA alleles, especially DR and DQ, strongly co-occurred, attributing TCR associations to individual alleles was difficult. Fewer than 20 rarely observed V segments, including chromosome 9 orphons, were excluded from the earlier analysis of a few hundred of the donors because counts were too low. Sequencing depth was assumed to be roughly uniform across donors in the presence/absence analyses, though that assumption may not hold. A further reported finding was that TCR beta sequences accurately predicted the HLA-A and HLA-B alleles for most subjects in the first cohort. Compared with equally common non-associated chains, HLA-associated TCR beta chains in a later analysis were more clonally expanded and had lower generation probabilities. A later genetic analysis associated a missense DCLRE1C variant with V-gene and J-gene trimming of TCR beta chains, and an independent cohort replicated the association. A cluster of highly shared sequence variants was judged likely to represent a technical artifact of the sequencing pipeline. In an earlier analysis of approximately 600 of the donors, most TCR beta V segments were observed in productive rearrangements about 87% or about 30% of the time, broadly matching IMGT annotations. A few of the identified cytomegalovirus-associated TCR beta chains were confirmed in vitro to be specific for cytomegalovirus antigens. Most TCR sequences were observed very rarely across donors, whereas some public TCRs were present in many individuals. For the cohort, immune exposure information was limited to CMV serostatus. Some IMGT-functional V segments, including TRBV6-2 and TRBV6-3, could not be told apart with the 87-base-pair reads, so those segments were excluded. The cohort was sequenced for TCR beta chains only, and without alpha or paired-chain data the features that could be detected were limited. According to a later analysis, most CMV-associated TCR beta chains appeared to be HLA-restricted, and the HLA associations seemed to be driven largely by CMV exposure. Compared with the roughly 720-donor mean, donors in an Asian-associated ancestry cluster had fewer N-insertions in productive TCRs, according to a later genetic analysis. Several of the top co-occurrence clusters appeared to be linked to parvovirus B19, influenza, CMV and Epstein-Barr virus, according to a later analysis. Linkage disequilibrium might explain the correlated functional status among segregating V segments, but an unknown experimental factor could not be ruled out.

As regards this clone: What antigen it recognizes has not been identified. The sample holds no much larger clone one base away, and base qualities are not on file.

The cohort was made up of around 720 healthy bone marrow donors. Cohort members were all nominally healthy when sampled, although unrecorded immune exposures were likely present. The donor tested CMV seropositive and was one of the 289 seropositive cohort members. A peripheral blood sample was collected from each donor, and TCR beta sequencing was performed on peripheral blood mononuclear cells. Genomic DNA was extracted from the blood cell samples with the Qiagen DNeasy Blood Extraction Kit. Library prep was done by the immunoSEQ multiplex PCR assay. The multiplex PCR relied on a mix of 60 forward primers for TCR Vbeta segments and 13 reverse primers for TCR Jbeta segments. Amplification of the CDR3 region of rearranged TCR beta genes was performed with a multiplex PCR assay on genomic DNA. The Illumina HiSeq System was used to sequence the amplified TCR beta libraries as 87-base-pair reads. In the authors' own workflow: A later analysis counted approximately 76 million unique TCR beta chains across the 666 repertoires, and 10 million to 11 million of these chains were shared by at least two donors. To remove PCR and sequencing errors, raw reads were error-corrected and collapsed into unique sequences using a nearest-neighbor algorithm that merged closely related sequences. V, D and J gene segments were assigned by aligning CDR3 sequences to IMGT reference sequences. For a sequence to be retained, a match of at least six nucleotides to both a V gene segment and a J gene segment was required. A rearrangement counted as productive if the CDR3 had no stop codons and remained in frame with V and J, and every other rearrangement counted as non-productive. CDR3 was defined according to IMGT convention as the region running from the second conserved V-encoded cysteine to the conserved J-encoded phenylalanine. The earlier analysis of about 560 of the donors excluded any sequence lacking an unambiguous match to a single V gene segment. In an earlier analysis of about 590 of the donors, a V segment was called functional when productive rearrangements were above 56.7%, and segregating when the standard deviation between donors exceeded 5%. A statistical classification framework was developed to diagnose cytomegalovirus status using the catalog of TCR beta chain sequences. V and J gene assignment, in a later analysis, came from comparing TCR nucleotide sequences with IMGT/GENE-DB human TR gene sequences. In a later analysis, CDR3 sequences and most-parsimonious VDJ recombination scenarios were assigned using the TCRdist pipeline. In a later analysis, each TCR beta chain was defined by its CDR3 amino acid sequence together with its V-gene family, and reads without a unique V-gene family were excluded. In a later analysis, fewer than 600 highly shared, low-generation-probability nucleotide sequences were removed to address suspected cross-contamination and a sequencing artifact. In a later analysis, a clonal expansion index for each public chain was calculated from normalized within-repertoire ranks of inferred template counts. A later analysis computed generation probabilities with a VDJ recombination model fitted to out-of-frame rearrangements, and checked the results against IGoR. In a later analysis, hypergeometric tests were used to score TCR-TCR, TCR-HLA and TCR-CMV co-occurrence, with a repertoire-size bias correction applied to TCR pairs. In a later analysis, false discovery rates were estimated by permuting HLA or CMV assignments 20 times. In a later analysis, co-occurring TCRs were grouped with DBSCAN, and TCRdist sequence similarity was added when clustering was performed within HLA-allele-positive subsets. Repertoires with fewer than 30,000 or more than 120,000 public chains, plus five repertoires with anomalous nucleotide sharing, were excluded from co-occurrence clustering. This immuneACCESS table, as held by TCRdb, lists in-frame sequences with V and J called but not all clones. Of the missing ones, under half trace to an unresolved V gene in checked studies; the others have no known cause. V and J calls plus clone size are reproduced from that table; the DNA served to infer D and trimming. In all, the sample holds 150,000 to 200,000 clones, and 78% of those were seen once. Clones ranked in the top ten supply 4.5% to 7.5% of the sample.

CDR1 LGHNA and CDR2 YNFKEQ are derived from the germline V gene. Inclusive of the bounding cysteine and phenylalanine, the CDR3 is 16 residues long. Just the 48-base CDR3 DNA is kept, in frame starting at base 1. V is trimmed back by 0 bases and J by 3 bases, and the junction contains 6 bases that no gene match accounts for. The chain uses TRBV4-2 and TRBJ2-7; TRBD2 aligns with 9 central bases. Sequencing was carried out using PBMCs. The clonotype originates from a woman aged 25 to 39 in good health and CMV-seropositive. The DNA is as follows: TGTGCCAGCAGCCAAGAGGCGCTAGCGGGGCTCTACGAGCAGTACTTC. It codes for CASSQEALAGLYEQYF.